The TCR beta chain described here comes from a study of human T cells and chemical hapten exposure. Study-level points and caveats: There were significantly more large CDR3 similarity clusters among expanded TCRs than among controls.

The library put unique molecular identifiers onto individual cDNA molecules. TCRdb reanalysed the RACE reads using MiXCR and keeps one entry per CDR3 protein. The table records around 250,000 distinct CDR3 sequences, approximately 8.6% of them present only once. This CDR3 is 13 amino acids long. Per germline, CDR1 SEHNR and CDR2 FQNEAQ (reference sequence). Trimming at V came to 7 bases and at J to 9 bases, leaving 4 bases not matched to a gene. This clonotype was counted a few times. Its antigen is currently unknown. Time point reported: pre-sensitization, week 0. Described treatment: therapeutic diphenylcyclopropenone sensitization with weekly scalp DPC.

This sequence originates from a woman aged 40-49 years with alopecia areata. Some clones in this sample may be carry-over from other donors' samples. This material consisted of whole blood, taken in connection with sensitization to the hapten diphenylcyclopropenone (DPC). This chain joins TRBV7-9 and TRBJ2-1, with TRBD1 matching 12 bases. CDR3 nucleotide sequence: TGTGCCAGCAAAGGGACAGGGGGCACTGAGCAGTTCTTC. As protein: CASKGTGGTEQFF. Drawing the rest from reference TRBV7-9 and TRBJ2-1, the complete variable domain is DTGVSQNPRHKITKRGQNVTFRCDPISEHNRLYWYRQTLGQGPEFLTYFQNEAQLEKSRLLSDRFSAERPKGSFSTLEIQRTEQGDSAMYLCASKGTGGTEQFFGPGTRLTVL.